This T cell receptor (beta chain) was sequenced during a study of shared clonotypes between healthy human individuals. Donation came from healthy HIV-negative adults that had no recent acute infections or vaccinations. Turning to this clone: Its antigen is not identified.

Study findings and constraints: The low donor count limited represented genetic and exposure-history diversity. For naive CD4 cells, roughly 5.5% of clonotypes were shared across a handful of donors.

In the sorted-subset replicate PCRs, around 0.2 ug DNA, tens of thousands of T cell genomes, was used. Only in-frame clones appear in the TCRdb table, and some are missing; sequencing was by immunoSEQ multiplex PCR. The data hold some 2.3 million clones, with 85% to 95% observed a single time. Sequencing was carried out using naive CD4+ T cells from PBMCs. Specified subset: CD45RA+ positively selected. This TCR was sampled from a young man in good health. Some clones in this sample may be carry-over from other donors' samples.

CDR3 DNA: TGTGCCAGCAGCGTGGGGGTGAGCGGGAGCGACAATGAGCAGTTCTTC. As protein: CASSVGVSGSDNEQFF. This chain joins TRBV5-4 and TRBJ2-1, with 8 bases identical to TRBD2. CDR3 length equals 16 residues. With 4 bases clipped from V and 5 bases from J, the junction kept 11 bases outside the gene matches. Germline-derived CDR1 and CDR2 are SGHNT and YYREEE (reference sequence).